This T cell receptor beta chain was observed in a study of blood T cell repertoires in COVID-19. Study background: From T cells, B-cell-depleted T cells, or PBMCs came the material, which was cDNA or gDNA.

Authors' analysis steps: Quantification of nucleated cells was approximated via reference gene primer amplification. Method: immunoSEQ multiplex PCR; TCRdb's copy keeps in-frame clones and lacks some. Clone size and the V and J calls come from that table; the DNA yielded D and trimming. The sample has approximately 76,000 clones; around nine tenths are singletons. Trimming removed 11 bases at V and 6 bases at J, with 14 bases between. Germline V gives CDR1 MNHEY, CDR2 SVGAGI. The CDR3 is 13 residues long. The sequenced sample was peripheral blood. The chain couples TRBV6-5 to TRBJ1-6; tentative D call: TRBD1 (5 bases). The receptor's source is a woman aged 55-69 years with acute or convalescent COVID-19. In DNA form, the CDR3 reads TGTGCCGGGGCTGGGGATGGTAATTCACCCCTCCACTTT. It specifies CAGAGDGNSPLHF.